These 13 T cell receptor beta chains were all obtained from the same sample, sequenced in a study of cytomegalovirus exposure and HLA in healthy donors. A multiplex PCR was run with 60 Vbeta primers and 13 Jbeta primers. The assay was immunoSEQ multiplex PCR, and TCRdb's table has in-frame clones only and misses some. The repertoire holds about 85,000 clones, with around 66% as singletons. The sequenced sample was PBMCs. Receptor source: a man in his thirties or forties in good health and CMV-seronegative.

The V gene is TRBV5-5, the J gene TRBJ1-4; 8 bases align to TRBD1. Germline CDR1 SGHKS, CDR2 YYEKEE (reference sequence). The CDR3 is 15 amino acids. Unmatched junction bases numbered 6, after V lost 3 bases and J lost 5 bases. This CDR3 reads CASSYPRGLNEKLFF. In DNA form, the CDR3 reads TGTGCCAGCAGCTACCCCAGGGGGCTCAATGAAAAACTGTTTTTT.

V usage is TRBV25-1 and J usage is TRBJ2-7; the match to TRBD1 covers 9 bases. V lost 4 bases, J lost 0 bases, and 7 bases stayed unmatched. The germline CDR1 and CDR2 sequences are MGHDK and SYGVNS. CDR3 length: 16 amino acids. CDR3 sequence reads: CASSVTGTGSSYEQYF. For the CDR3, the DNA is TGTGCCAGCAGTGTGACCGGGACAGGGAGCTCCTACGAGCAGTACTTC.

This clone appeared a single time. The V gene is TRBV10-1, the J gene TRBJ1-3; D remains unclear. V shed 3 bases and J shed 0 bases, with 9 bases lying between them. Germline loops: CDR1 WNHNN, CDR2 SYGVQD (reference sequence). This CDR3 has 15 amino acids. The CDR3 region has the DNA TGCGCCAGCAGTGACGCCGGTTCCTCTGGAAACACCATATATTTT. As protein: CASSDAGSSGNTIYF.

The chain has TRBV19 and TRBJ1-2, with D unclear. CDR1 is LNHDA, CDR2 SQIVND, per germline (reference sequence). The CDR3 loop spans 13 amino acids. V lost 3 bases and J lost 1, with 6 bases in between. The CDR3 DNA sequence: TGTGCCAGTAGTATTAACAGTAACTATGGCTACACCTTC. Translation: CASSINSNYGYTF.

V is TRBV6-5 and J is TRBJ2-3; 7 bases match TRBD1. The CDR3 is 14 residues long. Germline V CDR1 and CDR2: MNHEY, SVGAGI. The V gene end was trimmed by 4 bases and the J gene end by 5 bases; junction bases not matched to a gene: 6. The CDR3 region is CASSFGTAEDTQYF. The CDR3 DNA reads TGTGCCAGCAGTTTCGGGACAGCCGAAGATACGCAGTATTTT.

This chain uses TRBV5-4 with TRBJ2-7; weak D call: TRBD1 (5 bases). Germline CDR1 reads SGHNT; CDR2 reads YYREEE (reference sequence). V dropped 1 base and J dropped 1 base, with 12 bases sitting between them. This CDR3 has 15 residues. CDR3 DNA sequence: TGTGCCAGCAGCTTGACCGCAGGGTGGTCCTACGAGCAGTACTTC. Translated: CASSLTAGWSYEQYF.

The rearrangement joins TRBV19 to TRBJ2-2, with D possibly TRBD1 on 6 matching bases. The length of the CDR3 is 14 residues. Germline assignment: CDR1 LNHDA and CDR2 SQIVND (reference sequence). V was cut by 5 bases and J by 4 bases, with 11 bases left in between. CDR3 nucleotide sequence: TGTGCCAGTAGTTTCAGGGGAGTCACCGGGGAGCTGTTTTTT. Protein: CASSFRGVTGELFF.

The genes are TRBV29-1 and TRBJ2-1; the match to TRBD2 covers 9 bases. The CDR3 spans 17 residues. The junction had 15 bases not matched to a gene; V was cut back by 2 bases and J by 7 bases. Germline CDR1 reads SQVTM; CDR2 reads ANQGSEA. CDR3 nucleotide sequence: TGCAGCGTTGAAAAGTTAGCGGGAGTGTTTATTGGGAATGAGCAGTTCTTC. Protein product: CSVEKLAGVFIGNEQFF.

V is TRBV5-8 and J is TRBJ2-2, with TRBD2 matching over 9 bases. After removal of 0 bases from V and 4 bases from J, the junction contained 7 bases not matched to a gene. The CDR3 spans 17 residues. The germline gives CDR1 SGHTS, CDR2 YDEGEE. Written as DNA, the CDR3 is TGTGCCAGCAGCTTGGGAATAGCGGGGGAGTTCACCGGGGAGCTGTTTTTT. Its translation: CASSLGIAGEFTGELFF.

This clone was counted between two and nine times. J is TRBJ2-7 and V is TRBV25-1; no clear D gene. The germline V and J ends were trimmed by 5 bases and 5 bases, with 7 bases remaining between them. The CDR3 consists of 11 residues. CDR1 and CDR2 from the germline V gene are MGHDK and SYGVNS. The CDR3 region has the DNA TGTGCCAGCAGTCTTAGTCACGAGCAGTACTTC. Residues: CASSLSHEQYF.

The table lists this clone with a few counts. This chain uses TRBV11-2 with TRBJ2-3, with 15 bases fitting TRBD2. J lost 5 bases, V lost 5 bases, and 8 bases had no gene match. The germline CDR1 and CDR2 sequences are SGHAT and FQNNGV. The CDR3 length is 17 residues. CDR3: CASSPGLAGGKLDTQYF. In nucleotides, the CDR3 is TGTGCCAGCAGCCCCGGACTAGCGGGAGGGAAGTTAGATACGCAGTATTTT.

This clone was detected only once. The rearrangement uses TRBV2 and TRBJ1-2; possibly TRBD1 for D (5 bases). Germline lookup yields CDR1 SNHLY and CDR2 FYNNEI. This CDR3 is 13 amino acids long. The V end lost 8 bases, the J end lost 2 bases, and 12 bases lay between the germline ends. The CDR3 nucleotides read TGTGCCAGCCGCCCAGGGTTGAACTATGGCTACACCTTC. This encodes CASRPGLNYGYTF.

The V gene is TRBV14, the J gene TRBJ2-7; D remains ambiguous. The V gene lost 4 bases and the J gene lost 3 bases, with 13 bases spanning the gap. Germline V lookup: CDR1 SGHDN, CDR2 FVKESK. CDR3 length: 14 amino acids. CDR3 residues: CASSPLGAYYEQYF. As DNA, the CDR3 is TGTGCCAGCAGCCCTTTGGGCGCTTACTACGAGCAGTACTTC.